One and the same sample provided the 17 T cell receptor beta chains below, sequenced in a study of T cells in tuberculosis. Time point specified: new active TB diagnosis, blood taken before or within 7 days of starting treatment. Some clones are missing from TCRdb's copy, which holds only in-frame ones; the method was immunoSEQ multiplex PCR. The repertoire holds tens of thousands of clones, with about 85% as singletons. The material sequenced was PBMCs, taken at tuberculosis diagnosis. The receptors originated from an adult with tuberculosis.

CDR3 sequence (DNA): TGTGCCAGCAGTTTATCCCAACTAGCGGGAGAGTCCTACGAGCAGTACTTC. Its translation is CASSLSQLAGESYEQYF. The J gene is TRBJ2-7, the V gene TRBV27; 11 positions agree with TRBD2. J lost 1 base, V lost 0 bases, and 5 bases had no gene match. This CDR3 comprises 17 residues. Germline CDR1 MNHEY, CDR2 SMNVEV (reference sequence).

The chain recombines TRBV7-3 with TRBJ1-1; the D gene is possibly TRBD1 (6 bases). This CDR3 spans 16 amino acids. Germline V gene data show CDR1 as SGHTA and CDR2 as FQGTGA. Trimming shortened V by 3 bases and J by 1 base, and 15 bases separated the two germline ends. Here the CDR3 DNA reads TGTGCCAGCAGCTTGTCAGGGGTAGCAGGGAACACTGAAGCTTTCTTT. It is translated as CASSLSGVAGNTEAFF.

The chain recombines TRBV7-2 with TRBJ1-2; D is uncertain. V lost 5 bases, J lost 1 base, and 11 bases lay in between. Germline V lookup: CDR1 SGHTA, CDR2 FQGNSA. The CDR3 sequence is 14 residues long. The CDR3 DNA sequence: TGTGCCAGCAGCGCCTGGCCTTATAACTATGGCTACACCTTC. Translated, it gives CASSAWPYNYGYTF.

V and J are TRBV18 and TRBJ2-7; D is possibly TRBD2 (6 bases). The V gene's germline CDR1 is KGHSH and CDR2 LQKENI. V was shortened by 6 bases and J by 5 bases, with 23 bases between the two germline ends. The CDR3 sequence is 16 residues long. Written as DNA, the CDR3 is TGTGCCAGCTCCCATTCATCCGGGACTTCCCGCCACGAGCAGTACTTC. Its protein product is CASSHSSGTSRHEQYF.

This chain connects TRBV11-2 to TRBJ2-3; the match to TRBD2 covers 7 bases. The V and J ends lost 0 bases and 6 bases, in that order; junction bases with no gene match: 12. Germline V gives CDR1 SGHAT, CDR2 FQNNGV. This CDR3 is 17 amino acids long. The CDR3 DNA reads TGTGCCAGCAGCTTAGAAGGTCGCGGGAGTTTATTTGATACGCAGTATTTT. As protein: CASSLEGRGSLFDTQYF.

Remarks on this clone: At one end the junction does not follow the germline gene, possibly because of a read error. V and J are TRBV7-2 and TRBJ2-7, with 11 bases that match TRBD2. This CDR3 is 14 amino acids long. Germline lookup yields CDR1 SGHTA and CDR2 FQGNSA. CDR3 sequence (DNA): TGTGCCAGCACCTTAGCGGGGGGGGCCAACGAGCAGTACTTC. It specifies CASTLAGGANEQYF.

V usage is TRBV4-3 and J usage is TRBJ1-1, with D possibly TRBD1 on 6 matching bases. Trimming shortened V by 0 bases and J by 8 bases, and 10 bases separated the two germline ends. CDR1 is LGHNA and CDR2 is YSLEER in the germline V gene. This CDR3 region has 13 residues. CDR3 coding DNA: TGCGCCAGCAGCCAAGATAGGACAGAAGAAGCTTTCTTT. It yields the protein CASSQDRTEEAFF.

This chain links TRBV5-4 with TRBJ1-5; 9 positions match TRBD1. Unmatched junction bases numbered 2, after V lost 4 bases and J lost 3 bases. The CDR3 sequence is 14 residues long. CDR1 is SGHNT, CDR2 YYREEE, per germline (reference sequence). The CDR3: CASSRDRDNQPQHF. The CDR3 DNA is TGTGCCAGCAGCCGGGACAGGGACAATCAGCCCCAGCATTTT.

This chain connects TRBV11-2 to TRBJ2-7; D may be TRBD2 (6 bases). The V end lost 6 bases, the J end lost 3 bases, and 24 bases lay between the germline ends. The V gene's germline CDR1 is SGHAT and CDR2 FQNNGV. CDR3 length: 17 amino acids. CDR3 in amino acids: CASSPIPGQGGLYEQYF. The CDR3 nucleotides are TGTGCCAGCAGTCCCATCCCAGGGCAGGGAGGCCTCTACGAGCAGTACTTC.

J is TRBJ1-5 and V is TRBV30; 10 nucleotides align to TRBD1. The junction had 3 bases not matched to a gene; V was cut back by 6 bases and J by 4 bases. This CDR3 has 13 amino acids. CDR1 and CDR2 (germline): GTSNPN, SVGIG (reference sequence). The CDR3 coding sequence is TGTGCCTGTGGGACAGGGGCTAATCAGCCCCAGCATTTT. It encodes CACGTGANQPQHF.

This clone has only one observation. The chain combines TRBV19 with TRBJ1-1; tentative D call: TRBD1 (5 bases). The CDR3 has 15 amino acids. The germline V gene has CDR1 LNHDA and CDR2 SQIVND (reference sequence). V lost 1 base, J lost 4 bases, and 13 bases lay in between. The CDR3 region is CASSIVGGGATEAFF. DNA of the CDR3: TGTGCCAGTAGTATAGTTGGGGGAGGTGCCACTGAAGCTTTCTTT. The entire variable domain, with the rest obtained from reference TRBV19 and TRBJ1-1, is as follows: DGGITQSPKYLFRKEGQNVTLSCEQNLNHDAMYWYRQDPGQGLRLIYYSQIVNDFQKGDIAEGYSVSREKKESFPLTVTSAQKNPTAFYLCASSIVGGGATEAFFGQGTRLTVV.

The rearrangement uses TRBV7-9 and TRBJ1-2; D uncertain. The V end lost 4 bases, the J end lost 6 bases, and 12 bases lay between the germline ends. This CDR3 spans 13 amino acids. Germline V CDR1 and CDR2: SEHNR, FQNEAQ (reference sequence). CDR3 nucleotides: TGTGCCAGCAGCTCCCGGGTGTGGGATGGCTACACCTTC. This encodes CASSSRVWDGYTF.

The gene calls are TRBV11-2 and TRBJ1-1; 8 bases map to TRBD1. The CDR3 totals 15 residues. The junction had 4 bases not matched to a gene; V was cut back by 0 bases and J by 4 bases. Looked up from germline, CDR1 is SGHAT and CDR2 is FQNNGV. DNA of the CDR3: TGTGCCAGCAGCTTAGATTTCGACAGGGGCACTGAAGCTTTCTTT. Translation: CASSLDFDRGTEAFF.

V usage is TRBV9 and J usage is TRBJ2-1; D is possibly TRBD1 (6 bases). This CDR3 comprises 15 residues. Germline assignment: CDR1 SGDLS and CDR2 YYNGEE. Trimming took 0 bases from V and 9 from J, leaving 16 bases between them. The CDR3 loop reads CASSVVATGNLEQFF. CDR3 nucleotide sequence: TGTGCCAGCAGCGTAGTAGCAACAGGGAATCTTGAGCAGTTCTTC.

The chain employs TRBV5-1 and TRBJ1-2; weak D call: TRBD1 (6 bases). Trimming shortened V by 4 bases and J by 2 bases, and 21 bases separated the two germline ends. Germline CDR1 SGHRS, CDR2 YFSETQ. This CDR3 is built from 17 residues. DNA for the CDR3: TGCGCCAGCAGCGGTAATCCGGGACAACCTTCCAACTATGGCTACACCTTC. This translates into CASSGNPGQPSNYGYTF. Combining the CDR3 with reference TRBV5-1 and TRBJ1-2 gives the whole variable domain KAGVTQTPRYLIKTRGQQVTLSCSPISGHRSVSWYQQTPGQGLQFLFEYFSETQRNKGNFPGRFSGRQFSNSRSEMNVSTLELGDSALYLCASSGNPGQPSNYGYTFGSGTRLTVV.

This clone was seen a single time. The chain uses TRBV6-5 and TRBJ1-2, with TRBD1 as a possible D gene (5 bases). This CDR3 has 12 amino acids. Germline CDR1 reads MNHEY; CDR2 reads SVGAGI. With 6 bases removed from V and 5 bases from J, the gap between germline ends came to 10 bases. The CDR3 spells CASRETEYGYTF. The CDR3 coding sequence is TGTGCCAGCAGGGAGACAGAGTATGGCTACACCTTC.

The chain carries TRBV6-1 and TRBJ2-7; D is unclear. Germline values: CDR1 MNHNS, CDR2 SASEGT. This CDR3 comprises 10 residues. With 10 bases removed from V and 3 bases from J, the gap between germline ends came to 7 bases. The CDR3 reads CATEDYEQYF. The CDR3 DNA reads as TGTGCCACCGAGGACTACGAGCAGTACTTC.